These 12 T cell receptor beta chains came from one sample sequenced in a study of T-cell reconstitution after alpha-beta-depleted transplantation in children. Preparing the TCRbeta library involved the use of unique molecular identifiers. MiXCR, applied by TCRdb to the PCR reads, yields one record per CDR3 protein. The sample shows about 600,000 distinct CDR3 sequences, 8% to 11% of them seen only once. This specimen was PBMCs from the stem cell graft donor, taken from the stem cell graft. The receptors were gathered from a human donor who donated a stem cell graft to a child with acute myeloid leukemia.

This clonotype was seen ten or more times. The chain couples TRBV5-5 to TRBJ1-5; D ambiguous. This CDR3 contains 15 residues. The V gene's germline CDR1 is SGHKS and CDR2 YYEKEE (reference sequence). V was shortened by 0 bases and J by 1 base, with 8 bases between the two germline ends. Here the CDR3 reads CASSLGGLSNQPQHF. CDR3 nucleotides: TGTGCCAGCAGCTTGGGGGGTTTGAGCAATCAGCCCCAGCATTTT.

About this clonotype itself: A junction boundary mismatches the germline segment, possibly from a read error. J is TRBJ1-5 and V is TRBV28; D might be TRBD1 (6 bases). The CDR3 contains 14 residues. Germline V gene data show CDR1 as MDHEN and CDR2 as SYDVKM. The DNA of the CDR3 is TGTGCCGGCAGTTTAATGACAGGCTCGGAGCCCCAGCATTTT. It specifies CAGSLMTGSEPQHF.

This clonotype was seen more than once but under ten times. The chain carries TRBV28 and TRBJ2-7, with TRBD1 matching 7 bases. V gave up 6 bases and J gave up 3 bases; unmatched junction bases: 11. CDR1 and CDR2 from the germline V gene are MDHEN and SYDVKM. The CDR3 has 15 residues. Written as DNA, the CDR3 is TGTGCCAGCAGCCCCCACCGGGACAGAGTCTACGAGCAGTACTTC. This codes for CASSPHRDRVYEQYF.

This clonotype was counted at least ten times. This chain connects TRBV7-2 to TRBJ2-3, with D possibly TRBD1 on 5 matching bases. The V end was cut by 4 bases, the J end by 3 bases, with 14 bases between. The germline V gene encodes CDR1 SGHTA and CDR2 FQGNSA. The CDR3 is made up of 15 amino acids. The CDR3 loop reads CASSSQGGDTDTQYF. The CDR3 DNA reads TGTGCCAGCAGCTCCCAGGGTGGGGATACAGATACGCAGTATTTT.

This clonotype was detected ten times or more. The chain employs TRBV4-2 and TRBJ2-1; TRBD2 agrees at 9 bases. This CDR3 contains 15 residues. The V segment lost 0 bases and the J segment 15 bases; nucleotides outside the gene matches: 12. Germline CDR1 and CDR2: LGHNA and YNFKEQ. The CDR3 here is CASSQDRSGRMGGFF. The DNA of the CDR3 is TGTGCCAGCAGCCAAGATCGTAGCGGGAGAATGGGAGGGTTCTTC.

This clonotype was observed a handful of times. The CDR3 here is CASSLGISGENYGYTF. As DNA, the CDR3 is TGTGCCAGCAGTTTAGGCATTTCGGGGGAGAACTATGGCTACACCTTC. The rearrangement uses TRBV12-3 or TRBV12-4 and TRBJ1-2, with D possibly matching TRBD1 (5 bases). Trimming left V 1 base short and J 2 bases short, with 14 bases between. The CDR3 sequence is 16 residues long.

This clonotype was picked up a small number of times. The CDR3 bases are TGTGCCAGCAGCGTCCGGGTGAATTCACCCCTCCACTTT. Protein: CASSVRVNSPLHF. This chain uses TRBV7-3 with TRBJ1-6; D gene ambiguous. Germline V CDR1 and CDR2: SGHTA, FQGTGA. Trimming pared 5 bases from V and 7 bases from J, leaving 9 bases between. The CDR3 has 13 residues.

This clonotype was seen a few times. The CDR3 sequence is CATSTHTPTYEQYF. DNA of the CDR3: TGTGCCACCAGCACCCACACCCCGACCTACGAGCAGTACTTC. The chain couples TRBV15 to TRBJ2-7; D remains ambiguous. Germline V lookup: CDR1 LNHNV, CDR2 YYDKDF (reference sequence). The CDR3 runs to 14 residues. V shed 4 bases and J shed 2 bases, with 12 bases lying between them.

On this clonotype: One base away lies a much larger clone, so this may be a sequencing read error. The chain uses TRBV6-2 or TRBV6-3 and TRBJ2-7; tentative D call: TRBD1 (6 bases). The V gene's germline CDR1 is MNHEY and CDR2 SVGEGT. This CDR3 spans 14 amino acids. CDR3 sequence (DNA): TGTGCCAGCAGTTGGACAGTGAGTCGCTACGAGCTGTACTTC. Residues: CASSWTVSRYELYF.

The rearrangement links TRBV12-3 or TRBV12-4 to TRBJ1-1; 8 bases match TRBD1. The CDR3 sequence is 14 residues long. V lost 7 bases to trimming and J lost 4 bases; unmatched junction nucleotides: 8. The CDR3 nucleotides read TGTGCCAGCACCCCAGGGGGCAGGGCCACTGAAGCTTTCTTT. Protein sequence: CASTPGGRATEAFF.

In its sample, this clonotype was seen many times. The rearrangement joins TRBV20-1 to TRBJ2-2, with 10 bases matching TRBD2. The CDR3 loop spans 17 amino acids. With 3 bases clipped from V and 0 bases from J, the junction kept 7 bases outside the gene matches. Germline V gene lookup returns CDR1 DFQATT and CDR2 SNEGSKA (reference sequence). The CDR3: CSASRTSGGANTGELFF. The CDR3 DNA follows: TGCAGTGCTAGCCGGACTAGCGGAGGCGCGAACACCGGGGAGCTGTTTTTT.

In DNA, the CDR3 is TGTGCCAGCAGCCAAGGTGCAGGTGTGGTGGAAAACATTCAGTACTTC. Encoded protein: CASSQGAGVVENIQYF. The V call is TRBV4-2, the J call TRBJ2-4; D is ambiguous. Germline CDR1 LGHNA, CDR2 YNFKEQ. The CDR3 runs to 16 residues. V was clipped by 1 base and J by 5 bases, with 15 bases between them.